This is a list of T cell receptor beta chains from one sample in a study of shared clonotypes between healthy human individuals. The table came from immunoSEQ multiplex PCR; TCRdb's copy has only in-frame clones and leaves some out. The profile shows under 2,000,000 clones, less than 95% of them singletons. Sequencing was carried out using naive CD8+ T cells sorted from blood. Receptors were obtained from a man between 18 and 29 years old in good health. CDR3s include the opening cysteine and the closing phenylalanine or tryptophan. The D gene is left open where the match is weak. Only part of the rows carry a size: once, few, many, or a class if the clone is expanded.

len	abundance	v_gene	d_gene	j_gene	CDR3aa	CDR3nt
13	-	TRBV7-6	TRBD2	TRBJ2-7	CASSLGLENEQYF	TGTGCCAGCAGCTTGGGACTAGAAAACGAGCAGTACTTC
12	-	TRBV28	-	TRBJ1-1	CASSWGDPEAFF	TGTGCCAGCAGCTGGGGGGACCCTGAAGCTTTCTTT
18	-	TRBV2	TRBD2	TRBJ2-2	CASSESASGGSNTGELFF	TGTGCCAGCAGTGAATCGGCTAGCGGGGGGTCGAACACCGGGGAGCTGTTTTTT
15	-	TRBV2	-	TRBJ2-1	CASNLGFSSYNEQFF	TGTGCCAGCAATCTGGGCTTTAGCTCCTACAATGAGCAGTTCTTC
15	once	TRBV9	-	TRBJ2-7	CASSVDDSVAYEQYF	TGTGCCAGCAGCGTCGATGACTCGGTCGCCTACGAGCAGTACTTC
14	-	TRBV19	-	TRBJ1-1	CASTPRGVDTEAFF	TGTGCCAGTACCCCGAGGGGTGTGGACACTGAAGCTTTCTTT
14	-	TRBV15	-	TRBJ2-3	CATSRETSRDTQYF	TGTGCCACCAGCAGAGAAACGAGCAGGGATACGCAGTATTTT
17	-	TRBV4-1	-	TRBJ2-3	CASSQRDLSIGGSTQYF	TGCGCCAGCAGCCAAAGGGACCTCTCTATAGGGGGAAGTACGCAGTATTTT
15	-	TRBV7-9	TRBD1	TRBJ1-2	CASSLGQGPNYGYTF	TGTGCCAGCAGCTTAGGACAGGGACCAAACTATGGCTACACCTTC
18	-	TRBV5-1	-	TRBJ2-7	CASSLEVTGSTSDYEQYF	TGCGCCAGCAGCTTGGAGGTTACGGGGTCCACCTCTGACTACGAGCAGTACTTC
17	once	TRBV19	-	TRBJ1-5	CASSIGARGDLNQPQHF	TGTGCCAGTAGTATAGGTGCGAGGGGTGATCTCAATCAGCCCCAGCATTTT
14	-	TRBV6-1	-	TRBJ2-1	CASSAKPQMDEQFF	TGTGCCAGCAGTGCAAAACCTCAGATGGATGAGCAGTTCTTC
19	-	TRBV10-2	TRBD2	TRBJ2-7	CASSESNGATGLPSYEQYF	TGCGCCAGCAGTGAGTCGAACGGAGCGACGGGACTACCATCCTACGAGCAGTACTTC
16	-	TRBV4-3	-	TRBJ2-3	CASSQDNHKDTDTQYF	TGCGCCAGCAGCCAAGATAACCATAAGGACACAGATACGCAGTATTTT
14	-	TRBV28	-	TRBJ1-1	CASSPGPPNTEAFF	TGTGCCAGCAGTCCGGGACCCCCGAACACTGAAGCTTTCTTT
16	-	TRBV27	-	TRBJ2-7	CASSSILIDRVYEQYF	TGTGCCAGCAGTTCCATATTAATCGACCGAGTCTACGAGCAGTACTTC
15	-	TRBV19	-	TRBJ1-2	CASSIALSVNYGYTF	TGTGCCAGTAGTATAGCCCTCAGTGTTAACTATGGCTACACCTTC
16	-	TRBV19	-	TRBJ1-6	CASSTPPSLGDSPLHF	TGTGCCAGTAGTACCCCCCCGTCGCTGGGGGATTCACCCCTCCACTTT
14	-	TRBV10-1	-	TRBJ2-3	CASRGPGRTDTQYF	TGCGCCAGCAGGGGGCCCGGTCGCACAGATACGCAGTATTTT
20	-	TRBV5-4	TRBD2	TRBJ2-7	CAPSFQPRPSGRSHPYEQYF	TGTGCCCCCAGTTTTCAGCCAAGGCCTAGCGGGAGGAGCCATCCCTACGAGCAGTACTTC
14	-	TRBV6-5	-	TRBJ1-1	CASSYLTENTEAFF	TGTGCCAGCAGTTACCTCACGGAGAACACTGAAGCTTTCTTT
16	-	TRBV5-6	TRBD1	TRBJ2-2	CASSFGTGMGTGELFF	TGTGCCAGCAGCTTCGGGACAGGGATGGGTACCGGGGAGCTGTTTTTT
13	-	TRBV6-1	-	TRBJ2-7	CASSARTVYEQYF	TGTGCCAGCAGTGCGCGGACCGTCTACGAGCAGTACTTC
19	once	TRBV7-2	TRBD2	TRBJ2-1	CASSLRDSGRALGYNEQFF	TGTGCCAGCAGCTTAAGGGATAGCGGGAGGGCCCTCGGATACAATGAGCAGTTCTTC
13	-	TRBV2	TRBD1	TRBJ2-7	CAGGTGGAYEQYF	TGTGCCGGCGGGACAGGGGGCGCCTACGAGCAGTACTTC
17	-	TRBV4-2	-	TRBJ2-1	CASSQDPTGNVLNEQFF	TGTGCCAGCAGCCAAGATCCGACGGGGAACGTTTTGAATGAGCAGTTCTTC
16	-	TRBV10-2	-	TRBJ1-5	CASTFSSGQKNQPQHF	TGCGCCAGCACCTTTAGTTCGGGACAAAAAAATCAGCCCCAGCATTTT
13	-	TRBV19	-	TRBJ2-7	CASSIDFGNEQYF	-
15	-	TRBV10-2	-	TRBJ1-5	CASRSGANSNQPQHF	TGCGCCAGCAGATCAGGGGCAAATAGCAATCAGCCCCAGCATTTT
16	-	TRBV7-2	TRBD2	TRBJ2-1	CASSILGAGSYNEQFF	TGTGCCAGCAGCATCCTTGGAGCGGGAAGTTACAATGAGCAGTTCTTC
19	-	TRBV4-3	TRBD1	TRBJ1-2	CASSQDQWGGQGRDYGYTF	TGCGCCAGCAGCCAAGATCAGTGGGGAGGACAGGGGAGAGACTATGGCTACACCTTC
14	-	TRBV9	-	TRBJ1-4	CASSVGQGLEKLFF	TGTGCCAGCAGCGTAGGGCAGGGGTTGGAAAAACTGTTTTTT
13	-	TRBV14	-	TRBJ2-7	CASSPTDSYEQYF	TGTGCCAGCAGCCCTACCGACTCCTACGAGCAGTACTTC
17	once	TRBV4-3	-	TRBJ2-7	CASSQVAEGALSYEQYF	TGCGCCAGCAGCCAAGTCGCGGAGGGGGCCCTCTCCTACGAGCAGTACTTC
13	-	TRBV5-6	-	TRBJ2-7	CASSLVGFYEQYF	TGTGCCAGCAGCTTGGTTGGGTTCTACGAGCAGTACTTC